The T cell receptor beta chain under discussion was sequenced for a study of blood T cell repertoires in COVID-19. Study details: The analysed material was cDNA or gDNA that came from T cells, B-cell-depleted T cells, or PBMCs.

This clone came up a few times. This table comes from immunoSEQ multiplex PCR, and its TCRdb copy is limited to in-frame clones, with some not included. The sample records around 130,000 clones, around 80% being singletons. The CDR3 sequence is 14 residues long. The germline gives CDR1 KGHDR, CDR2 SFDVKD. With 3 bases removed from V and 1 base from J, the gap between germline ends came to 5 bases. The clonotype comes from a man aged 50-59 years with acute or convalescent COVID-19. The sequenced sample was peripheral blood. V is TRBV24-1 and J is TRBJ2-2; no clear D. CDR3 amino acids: CATSDPGNTGELFF. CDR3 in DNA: TGTGCCACCAGTGATCCGGGGAACACCGGGGAGCTGTTTTTT.